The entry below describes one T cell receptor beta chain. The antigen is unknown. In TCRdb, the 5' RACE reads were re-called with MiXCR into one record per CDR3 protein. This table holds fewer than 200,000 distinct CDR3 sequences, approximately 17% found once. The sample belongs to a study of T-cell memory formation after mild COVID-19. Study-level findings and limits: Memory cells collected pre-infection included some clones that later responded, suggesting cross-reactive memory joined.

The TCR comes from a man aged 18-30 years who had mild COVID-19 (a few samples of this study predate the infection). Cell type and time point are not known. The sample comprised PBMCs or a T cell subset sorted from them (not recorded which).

As DNA, the CDR3 is TGTGCCAGCAGCACTCCGGGTGGACCTAATGAAAAACTGTTTTTT. Translated, it gives CASSTPGGPNEKLFF. V and J are TRBV28 and TRBJ1-4; D not certain. V lost 6 bases and J 3 bases, leaving 14 bases between the germline ends. This CDR3 comprises 15 residues. Germline lookup yields CDR1 MDHEN and CDR2 SYDVKM.